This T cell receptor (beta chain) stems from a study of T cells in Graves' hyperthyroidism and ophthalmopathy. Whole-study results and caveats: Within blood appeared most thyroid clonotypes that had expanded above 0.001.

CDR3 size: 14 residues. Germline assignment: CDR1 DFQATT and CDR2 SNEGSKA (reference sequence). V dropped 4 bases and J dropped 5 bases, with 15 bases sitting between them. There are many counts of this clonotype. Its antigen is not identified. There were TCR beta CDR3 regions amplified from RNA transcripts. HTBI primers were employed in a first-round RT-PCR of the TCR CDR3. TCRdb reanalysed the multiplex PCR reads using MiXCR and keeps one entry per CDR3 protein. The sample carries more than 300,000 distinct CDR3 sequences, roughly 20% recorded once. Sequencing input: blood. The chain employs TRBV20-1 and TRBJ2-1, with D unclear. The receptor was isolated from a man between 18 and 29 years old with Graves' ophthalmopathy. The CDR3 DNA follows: TGCAGTGCTACTACTCCCCTCGATAACAATGAGCAGTTCTTC. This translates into CSATTPLDNNEQFF.